This T cell receptor beta chain was captured in a study of blood T cell repertoires in COVID-19. Study as a whole: COVID-19 samples, acute and convalescent, were from the United States, Italy and Spain.

The V end was cut by 0 bases, the J end by 3 bases, with 12 bases between. The CDR3 is 16 amino acids. Germline CDR1 is SGHRS and CDR2 is YFSETQ. In the source study's methods: Cell counts per sample came from amplifying reference gene primers. Clones were sequenced by immunoSEQ multiplex PCR, and TCRdb holds only the in-frame ones, with some missing. Clone size and the V and J calls come from that table; the DNA yielded D and trimming. The repertoire holds some 200,000 clones, about 88% seen once, with under 3.5% in the top ten. The source is a man aged 50 to 60 who had recovered from COVID-19. Material: peripheral blood. The rearrangement links TRBV5-1 to TRBJ1-4; D remains ambiguous. CDR3 sequence (DNA): TGCGCCAGCAGCTTGGGAAGCGGGGTTGCTAATGAAAAACTGTTTTTT. Translating gives CASSLGSGVANEKLFF.